The rows below give T cell receptor beta chains drawn from one sample of a study of blood T cell repertoires in COVID-19. Produced via immunoSEQ multiplex PCR; TCRdb's table is partial and in-frame only. The table includes 130,000 or so clones, roughly three quarters detected once. Sequencing was performed on peripheral blood. The receptors originated from a human donor in a cohort sampled during active COVID-19. Each CDR3 is given with its conserved first and last residue. Fields, in order: V gene, clone size, J gene, D gene, CDR3 protein, CDR3 DNA. D genes are given only for firm matches. Rows give clone size only sometimes, using once, few, many, or a class for an expanded clone.

v_gene: TRBV30
abundance: -
j_gene: TRBJ2-7
d_gene: TRBD1
CDR3aa: CAWTGQAPEQYF
CDR3nt: TGTGCCTGGACCGGACAGGCCCCCGAGCAGTACTTC

v_gene: TRBV4-1
abundance: -
j_gene: TRBJ2-7
d_gene: TRBD1
CDR3aa: CASSQGASGTGMAYEQYF
CDR3nt: TGCGCCAGCAGCCAAGGCGCCTCCGGGACAGGGATGGCCTACGAGCAGTACTTC

v_gene: TRBV28
abundance: -
j_gene: TRBJ2-7
d_gene: TRBD2
CDR3aa: CASSLMSGSSYEQYF
CDR3nt: TGTGCCAGCAGTTTAATGAGCGGGAGCTCCTACGAGCAGTACTTC

v_gene: TRBV7-9
abundance: -
j_gene: TRBJ2-7
d_gene: TRBD2
CDR3aa: CASSAGTSEQYF
CDR3nt: TGTGCCAGCAGCGCAGGGACTAGCGAGCAGTACTTC

v_gene: TRBV13
abundance: -
j_gene: TRBJ2-7
d_gene: -
CDR3aa: CASSLGSTGGAEQYF
CDR3nt: TGTGCCAGCAGCTTAGGCTCCACAGGGGGGGCCGAGCAGTACTTC

v_gene: TRBV5-4
abundance: -
j_gene: TRBJ1-2
d_gene: -
CDR3aa: CASSSHRETYGYTF
CDR3nt: TGTGCCAGCAGCAGTCATAGGGAGACCTATGGCTACACCTTC

v_gene: TRBV3-1/TRBV3-2
abundance: -
j_gene: TRBJ2-7
d_gene: TRBD2
CDR3aa: CASSRVAGGPYEQYF
CDR3nt: TGTGCCAGCAGCCGAGTAGCGGGAGGCCCCTACGAGCAGTACTTC

v_gene: TRBV4-1
abundance: -
j_gene: TRBJ2-5
d_gene: -
CDR3aa: CASSQVPTGQETQYF
CDR3nt: TGCGCCAGCAGCCAAGTGCCGACAGGTCAAGAGACCCAGTACTTC

v_gene: TRBV7-9
abundance: -
j_gene: TRBJ2-7
d_gene: TRBD1
CDR3aa: CASSLGGQDSYEQYF
CDR3nt: TGTGCCAGCAGCTTAGGTGGACAGGACTCCTACGAGCAGTACTTC

v_gene: TRBV11-2
abundance: -
j_gene: TRBJ2-7
d_gene: TRBD1
CDR3aa: CASSPAGQGVYYEQYF
CDR3nt: TGTGCCAGCAGCCCGGCGGGACAGGGAGTATACTACGAGCAGTACTTC

v_gene: TRBV30
abundance: once
j_gene: TRBJ2-7
d_gene: -
CDR3aa: CAWSSGLAGSYEQYF
CDR3nt: TGTGCCTGGAGTTCCGGACTGGCCGGGTCATACGAGCAGTACTTC

v_gene: TRBV11-3
abundance: -
j_gene: TRBJ2-1
d_gene: TRBD2
CDR3aa: CASSLGGLDYNEQFF
CDR3nt: TGTGCCAGCAGCTTAGGGGGACTAGACTACAATGAGCAGTTCTTC

v_gene: TRBV9
abundance: -
j_gene: TRBJ2-7
d_gene: -
CDR3aa: CASSVEASGSYEQYF
CDR3nt: TGTGCCAGCAGCGTAGAGGCGAGCGGTTCCTACGAGCAGTACTTC

v_gene: TRBV19
abundance: few
j_gene: TRBJ1-1
d_gene: -
CDR3aa: CASSTTTGTEAFF
CDR3nt: TGTGCCAGTAGTACAACCACAGGGACTGAAGCTTTCTTT

v_gene: TRBV29-1
abundance: -
j_gene: TRBJ1-1
d_gene: -
CDR3aa: CSVNTGMGATEAFF
CDR3nt: TGCAGCGTAAATACAGGGATGGGTGCGACTGAAGCTTTCTTT